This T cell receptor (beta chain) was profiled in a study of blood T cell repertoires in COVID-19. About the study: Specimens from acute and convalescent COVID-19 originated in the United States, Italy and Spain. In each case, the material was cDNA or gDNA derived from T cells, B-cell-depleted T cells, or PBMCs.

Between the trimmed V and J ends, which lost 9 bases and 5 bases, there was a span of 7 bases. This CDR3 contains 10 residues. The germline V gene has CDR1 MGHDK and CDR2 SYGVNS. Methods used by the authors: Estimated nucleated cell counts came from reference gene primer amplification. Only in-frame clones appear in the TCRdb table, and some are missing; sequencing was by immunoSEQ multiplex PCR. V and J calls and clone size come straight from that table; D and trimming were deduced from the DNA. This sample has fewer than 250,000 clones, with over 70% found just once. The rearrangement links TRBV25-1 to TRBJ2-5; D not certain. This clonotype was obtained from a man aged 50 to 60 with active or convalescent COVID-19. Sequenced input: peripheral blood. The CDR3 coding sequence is TGTGCCAGTCTCTCGGAGACCCAGTACTTC. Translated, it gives CASLSETQYF.